These 31 T cell receptor beta chains share one sample of origin, sequenced in a study of blood T cell repertoires in COVID-19. TCRdb's copy holds only in-frame clones and misses some; the assay was immunoSEQ multiplex PCR. Here the sample spans around 88,000 clones, less than 85% being singletons. What was sequenced was peripheral blood. The source is a man aged 45-65 years who had recovered from COVID-19.

This clone was counted only a few times. The chain carries TRBV28 and TRBJ1-2, with TRBD1 identical over 7 bases. There are 12 residues in the CDR3. V was pared by 6 bases and J by 7 bases, with 5 bases of the junction left unmatched. The germline V gene encodes CDR1 MDHEN and CDR2 SYDVKM. CDR3 coding DNA: TGTGCCAGCAGGCCTAACAGGGGTGGCTACACCTTC. Amino acids: CASRPNRGGYTF.

This chain links TRBV9 with TRBJ1-6, with D possibly matching TRBD1 (5 bases). Looked up from germline, CDR1 is SGDLS and CDR2 is YYNGEE. The length of the CDR3 is 15 residues. V was pared by 2 bases and J by 5 bases, with 11 bases between. The CDR3 sequence is CASSVSGLNNSPLHF. The CDR3 nucleotides are TGTGCCAGCAGCGTGTCAGGGCTGAATAATTCACCCCTCCACTTT.

The chain employs TRBV15 and TRBJ2-1; TRBD2 might be the D (5 bases). This CDR3 region has 15 residues. V shed 0 bases and J shed 8 bases, with 14 bases lying between them. The germline CDR1 and CDR2 sequences are LNHNV and YYDKDF (reference sequence). The CDR3 DNA sequence: TGTGCCACCAGCAGAGATACCTTAACTAGTCATGAGCAGTTCTTC. Its translation is CATSRDTLTSHEQFF.

The chain uses TRBV19 and TRBJ2-2; the match to TRBD1 covers 7 bases. Germline assignment: CDR1 LNHDA and CDR2 SQIVND (reference sequence). The V and J ends lost 5 bases and 5 bases, in that order; junction bases with no gene match: 2. The CDR3 sequence is 13 residues long. The CDR3 loop reads CASSVQGTGELFF. The CDR3 nucleotides read TGTGCCAGTAGTGTACAGGGGACCGGGGAGCTGTTTTTT.

This clone came up a few times. The chain links TRBV6-1 to TRBJ1-2, with 9 bases lining up with TRBD1. The CDR3 contains 14 residues. Germline assignment: CDR1 MNHNS and CDR2 SASEGT. V shed 9 bases, J shed 8 bases, and the junction held 13 bases outside the gene matches. This chain's CDR3 is CASEQRGQGVGYTF. For the CDR3, the DNA is TGTGCCAGTGAGCAACGGGGACAGGGTGTCGGCTACACCTTC.

This clone showed up just once. This rearrangement joins TRBV5-1 to TRBJ1-2, with TRBD1 as a possible D gene (6 bases). CDR3 length equals 16 residues. Trimming left V 4 bases short and J 4 bases short, with 20 bases between. Germline lookup yields CDR1 SGHRS and CDR2 YFSETQ. Written as DNA, the CDR3 is TGCGCCAGCAGCACCGGGGGGGCAGGGGTAGGCTATGGCTACACCTTC. Translating gives CASSTGGAGVGYGYTF.

This chain uses TRBV29-1 with TRBJ2-7; maybe TRBD2 (6 bases). Per germline, CDR1 SQVTM and CDR2 ANQGSEA. The CDR3 has 13 residues. V lost 3 bases, J lost 1 base, and 10 bases lay in between. CDR3: CSVEGGFSYEQYF. Here the CDR3 DNA reads TGCAGCGTTGAGGGGGGTTTTTCCTACGAGCAGTACTTC.

CDR3 DNA sequence: TGTGCCAGCAGCGTTAACAGGGGAGGTGATACGCAGTATTTT. Its protein is CASSVNRGGDTQYF. The V call is TRBV9, the J call TRBJ2-3, with TRBD1 as a possible D gene (7 bases). Germline CDR1 and CDR2: SGDLS and YYNGEE. Deletions cut 2 bases from V and 6 bases from J, with 13 bases between. CDR3 length: 14 amino acids.

This chain joins TRBV30 and TRBJ2-6; D is possibly TRBD2 (6 bases). This CDR3 has 16 residues. Germline CDR1 and CDR2: GTSNPN and SVGIG (reference sequence). Trimming pared 1 base from V and 2 bases from J, leaving 12 bases between. In nucleotides, the CDR3 is TGTGCCTGGAGTGGAAGGGGAGGAACTGGGGCCAACGTCCTGACTTTC. Amino acid sequence: CAWSGRGGTGANVLTF.

The V and J genes are TRBV5-6 and TRBJ2-3; 10 nucleotides match TRBD2. Germline V lookup: CDR1 SGHDT, CDR2 YYEEEE. V was clipped by 4 bases and J by 3 bases; unmatched bases: 8. There are 16 residues in the CDR3. The CDR3 loop is CASSAPLAGWTDTQYF. CDR3 DNA sequence: TGTGCCAGCAGCGCCCCACTAGCGGGGTGGACAGATACGCAGTATTTT.

The genes are TRBV9 and TRBJ1-5, with a possible D match to TRBD1 (6 bases). The CDR3 runs 15 residues. Trimming removed 3 bases at V and 3 bases at J, with 13 bases between. The germline gives CDR1 SGDLS, CDR2 YYNGEE. The CDR3 loop is CASSAPGQINQPQHF. In nucleotides, the CDR3 is TGTGCCAGCAGCGCCCCCGGACAGATCAATCAGCCCCAGCATTTT.

This clone was counted ten times or more. The genes are TRBV2 and TRBJ1-5; D is undetermined. This CDR3 contains 13 residues. Germline V gene sequence: CDR1 SNHLY, CDR2 FYNNEI. With 1 base removed from V and 6 bases from J, the gap between germline ends came to 7 bases. CDR3 residues: CASSEGPSQPQHF. DNA for the CDR3: TGTGCCAGCAGTGAAGGCCCTAGTCAGCCCCAGCATTTT.

This sequence joins TRBV2 and TRBJ2-1, with TRBD2 matching 15 bases. Looked up from germline, CDR1 is SNHLY and CDR2 is FYNNEI. This CDR3 is 14 amino acids long. The junction had 3 bases not matched to a gene; V was cut back by 8 bases and J by 7 bases. The CDR3 loop is CASRTSGRVNEQFF. CDR3 bases: TGTGCCAGCCGGACTAGCGGGAGGGTAAATGAGCAGTTCTTC.

This clone appeared once. The V gene is TRBV13, the J gene TRBJ2-2; possible D gene TRBD1, 6 bases. The CDR3 loop spans 14 amino acids. Looked up from germline, CDR1 is PRHDT and CDR2 is FYEKMQ (reference sequence). With 0 bases removed from V and 4 bases from J, the gap between germline ends came to 6 bases. This CDR3 is CASSLGRGTGELFF. For the CDR3, the DNA is TGTGCCAGCAGCTTAGGCAGGGGCACCGGGGAGCTGTTTTTT.

The chain recombines TRBV30 with TRBJ1-6; D gene ambiguous. Germline CDR1 reads GTSNPN; CDR2 reads SVGIG (reference sequence). This CDR3 spans 11 amino acids. V gave up 3 bases and J gave up 7 bases, with 4 bases separating them. CDR3 in amino acids: CAWRGNSPLHF. CDR3 DNA sequence: TGTGCCTGGAGGGGCAATTCACCCCTCCACTTT.

This rearrangement joins TRBV18 to TRBJ1-4, with D maybe TRBD1 (5 bases). V was trimmed by 1 base and J by 7 bases, leaving 13 bases between them. This CDR3 contains 15 residues. Germline V gene sequence: CDR1 KGHSH, CDR2 LQKENI. The CDR3 is CASSPRSREGEKLFF. The CDR3 bases are TGTGCCAGCTCACCACGGTCCAGGGAGGGTGAAAAACTGTTTTTT.

The J gene is TRBJ2-7, the V gene TRBV28, with 7 nucleotides matching TRBD1. The length of the CDR3 is 14 residues. Per germline, CDR1 MDHEN and CDR2 SYDVKM. Trimming took 5 bases from V and 3 from J; bases not matched to a gene: 7. The CDR3 is CASSTPGTDYEQYF. CDR3 DNA sequence: TGTGCCAGCAGTACCCCTGGGACAGACTACGAGCAGTACTTC. The whole variable domain, remainder taken from reference TRBV28 and TRBJ2-7, is DVKVTQSSRYLVKRTGEKVFLECVQDMDHENMFWYRQDPGLGLRLIYFSYDVKMKEKGDIPEGYSVSREKKERFSLILESASTNQTSMYLCASSTPGTDYEQYFGPGTRLTVT.

The V and J genes are TRBV5-1 and TRBJ2-2, with D perhaps matching TRBD2 (5 bases). Germline V gives CDR1 SGHRS, CDR2 YFSETQ. V was trimmed by 6 bases and J by 4 bases, leaving 16 bases between them. The CDR3 extends over 15 amino acids. CDR3 coding DNA: TGCGCCAGCACACCGACGGGATCAGGCACCGGGGAGCTGTTTTTT. Protein: CASTPTGSGTGELFF.

This clone has a single count. The genes are TRBV5-1 and TRBJ1-2; 10 bases are shared with TRBD1. The length of the CDR3 is 14 residues. CDR1 and CDR2 (germline): SGHRS, YFSETQ. V trimming: 4 bases; J trimming: 4 bases; junction bases outside the gene matches: 4. The CDR3 loop reads CASSRDRGVYGYTF. The CDR3 DNA sequence: TGCGCCAGCAGCCGGGACAGGGGTGTCTATGGCTACACCTTC.

The table lists this clone with a count of one. The CDR3 bases are TGTGCCAGCAGCCAAGGGGAAGGGGGAGCTTTCTTT. Translating gives CASSQGEGGAFF. The chain employs TRBV3-1 (or the pseudogene TRBV3-2) and TRBJ1-1, with D possibly matching TRBD1 (6 bases). Deletions cut 1 base from V and 10 bases from J, with 10 bases between. This CDR3 region has 12 residues. Germline V gene data show CDR1 as LGHDT and CDR2 as YNNKEL (reference sequence).

The chain employs TRBV23-1 and TRBJ1-2, with a tentative D call TRBD1 (6 bases). TRBV23-1 is reported as an ORF; its role is uncertain. V lost 2 bases to trimming and J lost 0 bases, with 19 bases between them. CDR3 length equals 18 residues. For the CDR3, the DNA is TGCGCCAGCAGTCAACCCGGGGTCTACAGGGCTGCTAACTATGGCTACACCTTC. This encodes CASSQPGVYRAANYGYTF.

V and J are TRBV5-1 and TRBJ2-5; TRBD2 aligns across 9 bases. The CDR3 is 15 amino acids. J gave up 2 bases and V 1 base, and 3 bases lay outside the gene matches. Germline CDR1 is SGHRS and CDR2 is YFSETQ. The CDR3 loop reads CASSLPSGEQETQYF. For the CDR3, the DNA is TGCGCCAGCAGCTTGCCTAGCGGGGAACAAGAGACCCAGTACTTC. Variable domain in full (rest from reference TRBV5-1 and TRBJ2-5): KAGVTQTPRYLIKTRGQQVTLSCSPISGHRSVSWYQQTPGQGLQFLFEYFSETQRNKGNFPGRFSGRQFSNSRSEMNVSTLELGDSALYLCASSLPSGEQETQYFGPGTRLLVL.

J is TRBJ2-1 and V is TRBV7-2; 12 nucleotides agree with TRBD2. V shed 7 bases and J 9 bases; nucleotides not matched to a gene: 10. Germline CDR1 SGHTA, CDR2 FQGNSA. The CDR3 loop spans 15 amino acids. The CDR3 bases are TGTGCCAGCACCTCTAGCGGGAGGGTGCGCAGTGAGCAGTTCTTC. It specifies CASTSSGRVRSEQFF.

V is TRBV7-2 and J is TRBJ2-3, with D maybe TRBD1 (5 bases). CDR3 length: 15 amino acids. Trimming pared 3 bases from V and 2 bases from J, leaving 12 bases between. Germline CDR1 SGHTA, CDR2 FQGNSA. CDR3 loop: CASSFFGRVTDTQYF. For the CDR3, the DNA is TGTGCCAGCAGCTTTTTCGGCAGGGTCACAGATACGCAGTATTTT.

The chain links TRBV6-5 to TRBJ2-6; maybe TRBD1 (5 bases). There are 15 residues in the CDR3. Per germline, CDR1 MNHEY and CDR2 SVGAGI. V lost 2 bases and J 3 bases, leaving 8 bases between the germline ends. The DNA of the CDR3 is TGTGCCAGCAGTTACACCCAGGGTGGGGCCAACGTCCTGACTTTC. The encoded protein is CASSYTQGGANVLTF.

There are a few counts of this clone. This sequence joins TRBV14 and TRBJ2-1; D possibly corresponds to TRBD2 (6 bases). The CDR3 has 15 amino acids. The V gene's germline CDR1 is SGHDN and CDR2 FVKESK. V was pared by 4 bases and J by 5 bases, with 15 bases between. CDR3 sequence: CASSPLAGRNNEQFF. The CDR3 nucleotides read TGTGCCAGCAGCCCCCTGGCGGGACGAAACAATGAGCAGTTCTTC.

A note on this clone: Other nucleotide sequences in the sample specify the same CDR3. The chain uses TRBV6-5 and TRBJ1-1; D may be TRBD1 (5 bases). V lost 6 bases and J lost 2, with 10 bases in between. The germline gives CDR1 MNHEY, CDR2 SVGAGI. CDR3 length: 13 residues. The CDR3 bases are TGTGCCAGCAGACGAGACAGTAACACTGAAGCTTTCTTT. It is translated as CASRRDSNTEAFF.

J is TRBJ2-4 and V is TRBV3-1 (or the pseudogene TRBV3-2), with 7 bases aligning to TRBD1. J lost 0 bases, V lost 0 bases, and 20 bases had no gene match. Germline loops: CDR1 LGHDT, CDR2 YNNKEL (reference sequence). The CDR3 sequence is 22 residues long. As DNA, the CDR3 is TGTGCCAGCAGCCAAGATCTTTATGAAGGGTGGGGACAGACCTTAGCCAAAAACATTCAGTACTTC. This gives the protein CASSQDLYEGWGQTLAKNIQYF.

The chain uses TRBV11-2 and TRBJ1-5; possible D gene TRBD1, 6 bases. Trimming shortened V by 3 bases and J by 3 bases, and 9 bases separated the two germline ends. CDR3 length: 14 residues. Germline-derived CDR1 and CDR2 are SGHAT and FQNNGV. The CDR3 protein is CASSFQGINQPQHF. DNA for the CDR3: TGTGCCAGCAGCTTTCAGGGGATCAATCAGCCCCAGCATTTT.

V is TRBV5-4 and J is TRBJ2-5; D possibly corresponds to TRBD2 (5 bases). The germline CDR1 and CDR2 sequences are SGHNT and YYREEE (reference sequence). This CDR3 contains 14 residues. Trimming removed 4 bases from V and 2 bases from J, with 12 bases in between. The DNA of the CDR3 is TGTGCCAGCAGCCCTGGAGGTGTTCAAGAGACCCAGTACTTC. Translation gives CASSPGGVQETQYF. The full variable domain, its missing parts supplied by reference TRBV5-4 and TRBJ2-5, is ETGVTQSPTHLIKTRGQQVTLRCSSQSGHNTVSWYQQALGQGPQFIFQYYREEENGRGNFPPRFSGLQFPNYSSELNVNALELDDSALYLCASSPGGVQETQYFGPGTRLLVL.

This clone was seen a handful of times. V and J are TRBV5-4 and TRBJ2-7, with D perhaps TRBD1 (5 bases). Trimming took 5 bases from V and 6 from J, leaving 12 bases between them. Germline V lookup: CDR1 SGHNT, CDR2 YYREEE (reference sequence). CDR3 length: 12 residues. Here the CDR3 reads CASSWDTGEQYF. The CDR3 region has the DNA TGTGCCAGCAGTTGGGATACAGGCGAGCAGTACTTC.